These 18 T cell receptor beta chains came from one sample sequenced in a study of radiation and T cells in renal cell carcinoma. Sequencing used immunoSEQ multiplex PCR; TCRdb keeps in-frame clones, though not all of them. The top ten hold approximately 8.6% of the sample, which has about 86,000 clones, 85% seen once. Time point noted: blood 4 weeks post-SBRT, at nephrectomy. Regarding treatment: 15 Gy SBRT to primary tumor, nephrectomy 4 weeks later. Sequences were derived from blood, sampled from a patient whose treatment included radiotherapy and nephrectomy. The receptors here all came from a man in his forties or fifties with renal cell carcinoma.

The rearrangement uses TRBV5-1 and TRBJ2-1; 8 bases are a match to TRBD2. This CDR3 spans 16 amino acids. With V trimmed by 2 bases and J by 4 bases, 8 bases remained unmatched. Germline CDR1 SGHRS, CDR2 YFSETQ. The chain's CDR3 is CASSLSPGGGYNEQFF. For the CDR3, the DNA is TGCGCCAGCAGCTTATCCCCGGGGGGGGGATACAATGAGCAGTTCTTC.

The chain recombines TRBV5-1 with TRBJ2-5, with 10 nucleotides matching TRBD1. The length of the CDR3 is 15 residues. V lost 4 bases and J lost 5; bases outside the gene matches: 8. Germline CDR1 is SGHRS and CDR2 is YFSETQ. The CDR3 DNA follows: TGCGCCAGCAGCGACGACAGGGGGCGCTTGGAGACCCAGTACTTC. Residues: CASSDDRGRLETQYF.

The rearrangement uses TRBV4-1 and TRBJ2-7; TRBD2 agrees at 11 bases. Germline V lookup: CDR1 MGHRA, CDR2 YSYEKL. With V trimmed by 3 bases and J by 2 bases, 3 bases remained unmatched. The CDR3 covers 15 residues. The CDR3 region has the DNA TGCGCCAGCAGCCACAGACTAGCGGGACCCTACGAGCAGTACTTC. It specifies CASSHRLAGPYEQYF.

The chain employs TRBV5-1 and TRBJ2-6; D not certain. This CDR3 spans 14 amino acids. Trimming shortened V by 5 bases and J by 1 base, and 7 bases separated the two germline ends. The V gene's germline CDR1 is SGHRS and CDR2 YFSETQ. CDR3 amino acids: CASRRDSGANVLTF. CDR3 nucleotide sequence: TGCGCCAGCAGAAGGGATTCTGGGGCCAACGTCCTGACTTTC.

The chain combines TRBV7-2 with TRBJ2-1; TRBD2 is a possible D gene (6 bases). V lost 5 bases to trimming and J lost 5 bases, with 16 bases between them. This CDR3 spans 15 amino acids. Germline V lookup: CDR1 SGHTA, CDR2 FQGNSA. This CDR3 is CASSGAAGPHNEQFF. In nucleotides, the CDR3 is TGTGCCAGCAGCGGGGCGGCGGGGCCCCACAATGAGCAGTTCTTC.

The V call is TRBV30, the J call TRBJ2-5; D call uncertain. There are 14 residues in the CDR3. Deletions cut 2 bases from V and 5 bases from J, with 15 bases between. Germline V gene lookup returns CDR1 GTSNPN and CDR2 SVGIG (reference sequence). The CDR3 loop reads CAWSRTEVRETQYF. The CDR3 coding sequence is TGTGCCTGGAGTAGAACAGAGGTGAGGGAGACCCAGTACTTC.

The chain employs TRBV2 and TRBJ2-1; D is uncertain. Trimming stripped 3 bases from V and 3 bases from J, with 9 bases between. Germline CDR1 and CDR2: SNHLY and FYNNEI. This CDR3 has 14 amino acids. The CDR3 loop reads CASSDSRYYNEQFF. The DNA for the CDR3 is TGTGCCAGCAGTGACTCTAGATACTACAATGAGCAGTTCTTC.

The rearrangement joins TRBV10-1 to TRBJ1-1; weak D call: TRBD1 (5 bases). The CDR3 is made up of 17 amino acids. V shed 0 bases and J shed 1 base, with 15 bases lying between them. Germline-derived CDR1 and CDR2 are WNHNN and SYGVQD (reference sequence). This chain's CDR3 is CASSESRDSAGNTEAFF. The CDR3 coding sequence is TGCGCCAGCAGTGAGTCTAGGGACTCCGCGGGGAACACTGAAGCTTTCTTT.

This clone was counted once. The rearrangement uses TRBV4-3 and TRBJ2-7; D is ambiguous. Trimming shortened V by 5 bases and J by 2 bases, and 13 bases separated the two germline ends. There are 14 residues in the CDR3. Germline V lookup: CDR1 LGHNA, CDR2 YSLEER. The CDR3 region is CASSAEPGAYEQYF. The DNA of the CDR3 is TGCGCCAGCAGCGCTGAGCCAGGAGCCTACGAGCAGTACTTC.

The CDR3 DNA reads TGTGCCAGCAGTGAAGAAGTGGGAAACACCATATATTTT. Amino acids: CASSEEVGNTIYF. This rearrangement joins TRBV2 to TRBJ1-3; D ambiguous. Germline V gene sequence: CDR1 SNHLY, CDR2 FYNNEI. Trimming cost V 1 base and J 4 bases, with 5 bases left between them. The CDR3 is 13 amino acids.

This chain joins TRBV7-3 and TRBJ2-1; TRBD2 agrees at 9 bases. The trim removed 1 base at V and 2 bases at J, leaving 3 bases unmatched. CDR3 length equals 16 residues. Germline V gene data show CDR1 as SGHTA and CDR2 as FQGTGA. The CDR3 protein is CASSLIAGDTYNEQFF. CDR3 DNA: TGTGCCAGCAGCTTAATAGCGGGAGACACCTACAATGAGCAGTTCTTC.

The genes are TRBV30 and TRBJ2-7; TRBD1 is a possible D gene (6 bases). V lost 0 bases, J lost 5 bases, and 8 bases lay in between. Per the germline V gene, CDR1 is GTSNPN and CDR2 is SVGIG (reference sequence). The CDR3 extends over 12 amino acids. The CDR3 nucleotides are TGTGCCTGGAGTGTAACAGGGAACGAGCAGTACTTC. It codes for CAWSVTGNEQYF. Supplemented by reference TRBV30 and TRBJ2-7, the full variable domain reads SQTIHQWPATLVQPVGSPLSLECTVEGTSNPNLYWYRQAAGRGLQLLFYSVGIGQISSEVPQNLSASRPQDRQFILSSKKLLLSDSGFYLCAWSVTGNEQYFGPGTRLTVT.

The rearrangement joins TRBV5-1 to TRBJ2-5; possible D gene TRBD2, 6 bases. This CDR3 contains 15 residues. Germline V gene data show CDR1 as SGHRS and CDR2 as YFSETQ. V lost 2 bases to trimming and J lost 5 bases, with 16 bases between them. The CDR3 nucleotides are TGCGCCAGCAGCTTCAATGGATTGGAGGGGGAGACCCAGTACTTC. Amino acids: CASSFNGLEGETQYF.

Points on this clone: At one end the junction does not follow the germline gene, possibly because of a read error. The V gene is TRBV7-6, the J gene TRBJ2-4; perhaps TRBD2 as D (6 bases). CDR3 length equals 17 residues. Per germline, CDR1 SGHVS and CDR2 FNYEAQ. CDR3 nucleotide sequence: TGCGCCAGCAGCTTAGCGAGGGCTAGCGATGGCAAAAACATTCAGTACTTC. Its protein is CASSLARASDGKNIQYF.

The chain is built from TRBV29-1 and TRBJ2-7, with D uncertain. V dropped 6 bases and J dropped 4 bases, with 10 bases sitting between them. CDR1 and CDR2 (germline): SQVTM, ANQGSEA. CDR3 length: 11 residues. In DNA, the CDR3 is TGCAGCGTGTCCGACCTTTACGAGCAGTACTTC. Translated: CSVSDLYEQYF.

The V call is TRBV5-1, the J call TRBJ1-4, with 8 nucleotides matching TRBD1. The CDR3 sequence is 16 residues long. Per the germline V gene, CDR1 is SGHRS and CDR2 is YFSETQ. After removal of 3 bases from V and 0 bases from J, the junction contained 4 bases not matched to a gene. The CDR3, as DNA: TGCGCCAGCAGCTGGGACAGGTTTGCAACTAATGAAAAACTGTTTTTT. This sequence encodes CASSWDRFATNEKLFF.

The CDR3 DNA reads TGCGCCAGCAGCCAAGGTCCCACTACAGGCCCAGATCAGCCCCAGCATTTT. Protein product: CASSQGPTTGPDQPQHF. The chain links TRBV4-1 to TRBJ1-5, with D possibly TRBD1 on 5 matching bases. The germline gives CDR1 MGHRA, CDR2 YSYEKL. V shed 1 base and J shed 5 bases, with 18 bases lying between them. The CDR3 runs 17 residues.

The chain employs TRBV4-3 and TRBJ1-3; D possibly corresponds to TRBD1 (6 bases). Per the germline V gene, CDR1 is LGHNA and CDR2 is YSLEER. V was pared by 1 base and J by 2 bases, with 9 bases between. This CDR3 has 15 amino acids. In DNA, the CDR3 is TGCGCCAGCAGCCAAGCACAGGGAGCTGGAAACACCATATATTTT. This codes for CASSQAQGAGNTIYF.